This T cell receptor (beta chain) derives from a study of CD8 T cells in ankylosing spondylitis. The study's findings and limits: Blood from ankylosing spondylitis patients appeared to carry a characteristic roughly eight-variant TCR beta motif. Researchers report that disease-linked clones proved CD8+ and relatively rare in peripheral blood.

This clonotype was seen ten or more times. Its antigen is not known. Deletions cut 5 bases from V and 7 bases from J, with 11 bases between. The CDR3 runs to 13 residues. TCRdb redid the calling of the 5' RACE reads with MiXCR, one entry per CDR3 protein. Of over 100,000 distinct CDR3 sequences listed, about 6.5% are singletons. The V and J genes are TRBV12-3 or TRBV12-4 and TRBJ2-2; the D gene is possibly TRBD2 (5 bases). Sequences were obtained from blood, either unsorted or a sorted T cell fraction (not recorded which). The sequence was collected from a male donor with ankylosing spondylitis or in good health (not recorded which). CDR3 residues: CASSPLAFGELFF. CDR3 coding DNA: TGTGCCAGCAGTCCTCTAGCATTCGGGGAGCTGTTTTTT.